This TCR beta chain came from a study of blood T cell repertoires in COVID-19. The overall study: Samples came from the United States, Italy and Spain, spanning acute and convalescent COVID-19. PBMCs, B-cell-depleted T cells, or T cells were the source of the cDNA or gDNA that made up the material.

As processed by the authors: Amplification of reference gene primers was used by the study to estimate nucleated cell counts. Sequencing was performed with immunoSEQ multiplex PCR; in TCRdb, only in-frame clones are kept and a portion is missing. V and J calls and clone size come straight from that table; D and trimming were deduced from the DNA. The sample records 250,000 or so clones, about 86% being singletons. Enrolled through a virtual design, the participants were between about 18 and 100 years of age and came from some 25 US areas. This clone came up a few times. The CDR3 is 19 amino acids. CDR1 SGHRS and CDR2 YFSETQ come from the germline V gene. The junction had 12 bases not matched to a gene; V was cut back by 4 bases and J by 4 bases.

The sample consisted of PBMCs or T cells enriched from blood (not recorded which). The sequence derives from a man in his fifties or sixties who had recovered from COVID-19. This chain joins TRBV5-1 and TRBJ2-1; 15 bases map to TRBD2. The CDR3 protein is CASSQDTLGLAGGYNEQFF. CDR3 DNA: TGCGCCAGCAGCCAGGATACTCTTGGACTAGCGGGGGGGTACAATGAGCAGTTCTTC.